Below are 6 T cell receptor beta chains sequenced from a single sample in a study of blood T cells in healthy people across ages. The second PCR ran about 6 to 11 cycles with a sample-barcoded 5' primer and J-beta primers. TCRdb re-derived calls from the 5' RACE reads in MiXCR, one entry per CDR3 protein. The sample has 1.5 million to 2 million distinct CDR3 sequences, around 40% seen once. Sample: blood. These receptors all stem from a human donor in good health.

Written as DNA, the CDR3 is TGTGCCAGCAGCCAGTTGAATCGGGACAACTATGGCTACACCTTC. It codes for CASSQLNRDNYGYTF. This sequence joins TRBV3-1 and TRBJ1-2; tentative D call: TRBD1 (5 bases). This CDR3 region has 15 residues. Germline V gene data show CDR1 as LGHDT and CDR2 as YNNKEL (reference sequence). Trimming took off 3 bases at V and 2 bases at J, with 13 bases between the two ends.

The chain carries TRBV4-3 and TRBJ1-1, with D maybe TRBD1 (5 bases). This CDR3 region has 16 residues. Trimming cost V 0 bases and J 4 bases, with 15 bases left between them. Germline loops: CDR1 LGHNA, CDR2 YSLEER. CDR3 DNA: TGCGCCAGCAGCCAAGATTCCGGGGGTATAGGCACTGAAGCTTTCTTT. Translated: CASSQDSGGIGTEAFF.

The CDR3 region has the DNA TGCAGCGGAGAGGGTCAGGAGACCCAGTACTTC. This sequence encodes CSGEGQETQYF. The chain uses TRBV29-1 and TRBJ2-5; D may be TRBD2 (5 bases). CDR3 size: 11 residues. Trimming removed 7 bases at V and 5 bases at J, with 11 bases between. Germline values: CDR1 SQVTM, CDR2 ANQGSEA.

The rearrangement uses TRBV20-1 and TRBJ1-4; tentatively, D is TRBD1 (5 bases). Trimming took off 5 bases at V and 5 bases at J, with 15 bases between the two ends. This CDR3 has 14 amino acids. From germline, CDR1 is DFQATT and CDR2 SNEGSKA (reference sequence). DNA of the CDR3: TGCAGTGCTCGGTTCGGGACGGCGAATGAAAAACTGTTTTTT. Translating it yields CSARFGTANEKLFF.

This chain links TRBV7-2 with TRBJ2-7, with 10 bases fitting TRBD2. The end of the DNA aligns better with TRBJ2-5, so the J call may be wrong. Looked up from germline, CDR1 is SGHTA and CDR2 is FQGNSA. This CDR3 has 15 amino acids. This CDR3 reads CASSLAGTSVETQYF. As DNA, the CDR3 is TGTGCCAGCAGCTTGGCCGGGACTAGCGTAGAGACCCAGTACTTC.

The rearrangement joins TRBV7-2 to TRBJ2-1, with D perhaps TRBD1 (5 bases). The length of the CDR3 is 17 residues. V was cut by 4 bases and J by 0 bases, with 16 bases left in between. Germline CDR1 reads SGHTA; CDR2 reads FQGNSA. The CDR3 DNA is TGTGCCAGCAGCTCACCAACGACAGCACTCTCCTACAATGAGCAGTTCTTC. Amino acid sequence: CASSSPTTALSYNEQFF.